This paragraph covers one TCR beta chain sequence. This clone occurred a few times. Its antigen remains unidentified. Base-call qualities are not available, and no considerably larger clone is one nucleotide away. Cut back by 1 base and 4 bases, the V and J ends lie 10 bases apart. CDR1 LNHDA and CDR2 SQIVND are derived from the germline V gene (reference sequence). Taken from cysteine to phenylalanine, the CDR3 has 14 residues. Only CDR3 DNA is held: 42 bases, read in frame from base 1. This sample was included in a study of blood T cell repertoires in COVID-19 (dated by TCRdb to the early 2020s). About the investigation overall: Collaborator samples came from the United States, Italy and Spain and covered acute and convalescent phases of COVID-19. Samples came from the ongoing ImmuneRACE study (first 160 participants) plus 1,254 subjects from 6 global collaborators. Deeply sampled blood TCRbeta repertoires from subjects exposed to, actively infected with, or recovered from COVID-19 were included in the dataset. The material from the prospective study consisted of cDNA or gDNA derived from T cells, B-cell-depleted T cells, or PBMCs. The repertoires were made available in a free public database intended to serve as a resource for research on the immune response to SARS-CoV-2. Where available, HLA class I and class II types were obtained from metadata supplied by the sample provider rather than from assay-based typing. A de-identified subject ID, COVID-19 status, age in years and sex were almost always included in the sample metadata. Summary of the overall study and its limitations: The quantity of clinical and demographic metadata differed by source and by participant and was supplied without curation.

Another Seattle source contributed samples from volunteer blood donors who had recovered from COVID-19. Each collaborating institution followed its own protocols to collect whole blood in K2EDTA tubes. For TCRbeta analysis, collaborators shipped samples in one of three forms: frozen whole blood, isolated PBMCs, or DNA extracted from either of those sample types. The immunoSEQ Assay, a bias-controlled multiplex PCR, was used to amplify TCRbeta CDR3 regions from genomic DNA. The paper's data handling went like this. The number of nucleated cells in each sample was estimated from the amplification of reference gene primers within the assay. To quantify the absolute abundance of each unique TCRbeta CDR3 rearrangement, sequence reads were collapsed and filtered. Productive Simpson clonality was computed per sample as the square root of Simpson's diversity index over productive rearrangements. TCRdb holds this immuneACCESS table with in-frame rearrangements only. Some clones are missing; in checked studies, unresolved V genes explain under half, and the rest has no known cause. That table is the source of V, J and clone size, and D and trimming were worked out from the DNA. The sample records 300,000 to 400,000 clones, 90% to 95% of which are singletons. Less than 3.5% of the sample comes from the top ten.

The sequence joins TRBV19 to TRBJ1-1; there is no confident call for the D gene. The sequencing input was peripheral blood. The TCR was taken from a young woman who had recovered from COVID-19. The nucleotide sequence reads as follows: TGTGCCAGTAGTATAGCTCGCCAGTCCACTGAAGCTTTCTTT. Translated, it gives CASSIARQSTEAFF.